This T cell receptor (beta chain) was found in a study of cytomegalovirus exposure and HLA in healthy donors. Study-wide results and limits: In an earlier analysis, most TCR beta V segments were productive about 87% or about 30% of the time. Diagnosis of cytomegalovirus status made by the classifier reportedly showed high specificity and sensitivity. It is likely that the observed cluster of highly shared sequence variants was a sequencing artifact.

PCR amplification relied on 60 Vbeta primers (plus 13 Jbeta primers). Here immunoSEQ multiplex PCR was the method, and the copy in TCRdb shows in-frame clones only, minus some. The data hold roughly 160,000 clones, with approximately 75% observed a single time. Germline V CDR1 and CDR2: SGHTA, FQGTGA. This CDR3 has 15 residues. V shed 7 bases, J shed 6 bases, and the junction held 12 bases outside the gene matches. Healthy bone marrow donors supplied every sample. With respect to this clone: Its specificity is not known.

The receptor was isolated from a girl under 18 in good health and CMV-seronegative. This rearrangement joins TRBV7-3 to TRBJ2-3; 8 positions agree with TRBD2. Source material: PBMCs. CDR3 bases: TGTGCCAGCAAAGCGACGGGGGGGCCCGGGGATACGCAGTATTTT. It translates to CASKATGGPGDTQYF.